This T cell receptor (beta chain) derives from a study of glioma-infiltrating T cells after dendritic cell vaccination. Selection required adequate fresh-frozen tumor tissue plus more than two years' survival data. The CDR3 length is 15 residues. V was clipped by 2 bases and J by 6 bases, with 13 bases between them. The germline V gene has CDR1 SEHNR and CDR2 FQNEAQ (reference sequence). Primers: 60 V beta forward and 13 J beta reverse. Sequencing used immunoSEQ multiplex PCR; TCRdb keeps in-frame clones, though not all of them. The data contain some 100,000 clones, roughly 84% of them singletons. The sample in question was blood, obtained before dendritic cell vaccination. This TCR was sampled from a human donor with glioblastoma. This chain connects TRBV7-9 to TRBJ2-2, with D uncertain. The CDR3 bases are TGTGCCAGCAGCTTATCTCTTAGTTCGGCCGGGGAGCTGTTTTTT. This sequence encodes CASSLSLSSAGELFF.